Listed below are T cell receptor beta chains from one sample, sequenced in a study of blood T cell repertoires in COVID-19. Repertoires were generated with immunoSEQ multiplex PCR, while TCRdb's copy carries only in-frame clones and drops some. The sample has approximately 160,000 clones; 65% to 85% are singletons. Sequencing was carried out using peripheral blood. These receptor sequences come from a woman over 75 with acute or convalescent COVID-19. The CDR3 runs from the conserved cysteine through the conserved F or W. D genes are given only for firm matches. Only some rows state a clone size, as once, few, many or a class for expanded clones.

NA TRBJ1-4 TRBV6-1 NA CASSEDIGGIATNEKLFF TGTGCCAGCAGTGAAGACATAGGCGGCATAGCAACTAATGAAAAACTGTTTTTT
NA TRBJ1-1 TRBV18 NA CASSPRSENTEAFF TGTGCCAGCTCACCACGGAGTGAGAACACTGAAGCTTTCTTT
NA TRBJ2-3 TRBV9 TRBD2 CASSVRDYTSTDTQYF TGTGCCAGCAGCGTCCGGGACTATACTAGCACAGATACGCAGTATTTT
NA TRBJ1-4 TRBV5-8 NA CASSFPRTAATNEKLFF TGTGCCAGCAGCTTCCCAAGGACAGCCGCAACTAATGAAAAACTGTTTTTT
NA TRBJ2-5 TRBV30 NA CAWGPLVRETQYF TGTGCCTGGGGGCCCCTAGTGCGCGAGACCCAGTACTTC
NA TRBJ2-3 TRBV5-1 TRBD2 CASSLSFATSGTRDTQYF TGCGCCAGCAGCTTGAGCTTTGCGACTAGCGGTACGAGGGATACGCAGTATTTT
few TRBJ2-1 TRBV27 TRBD1 CASILVGTGYNEQFF TGTGCCAGCATCCTGGTCGGGACAGGCTACAATGAGCAGTTCTTC
NA TRBJ2-1 TRBV2 NA CASSGQGPDNEQFF TGTGCCAGCAGTGGGCAGGGGCCAGACAATGAGCAGTTCTTC
NA TRBJ2-1 TRBV19 TRBD1 CASSITQGRARDEQFF TGTGCCAGTAGTATAACACAGGGGCGAGCTCGGGATGAGCAGTTCTTC
few TRBJ1-4 TRBV7-9 NA CASSSSDRRLNEKLFF TGTGCCAGCAGCTCATCCGATCGGCGGCTTAATGAAAAACTGTTTTTT
NA TRBJ1-2 TRBV29-1 NA CSVESRGAF TGCAGCGTTGAGAGTCGGGGGGCCTTC
NA TRBJ1-4 TRBV30 NA CAWSQQSANEKLFF TGTGCCTGGAGTCAACAAAGCGCCAATGAAAAACTGTTTTTT
NA TRBJ2-3 TRBV7-9 NA CASSLAERPTDTQYF TGTGCCAGCAGCTTAGCAGAGCGGCCCACAGATACGCAGTATTTT
NA TRBJ2-7 TRBV7-2 TRBD2 CASSLGYTSVDEQYF TGTGCCAGCAGCTTAGGATACACTAGCGTTGACGAGCAGTACTTC
NA TRBJ2-1 TRBV7-3 TRBD2 CASSLGTSNEQFF TGTGCCAGCAGCTTAGGGACTAGCAATGAGCAGTTCTTC
NA TRBJ1-5 TRBV12-3/TRBV12-4 NA CASSSRRGQPQHF TGTGCCAGCAGTTCAAGAAGGGGTCAGCCCCAGCATTTT
NA TRBJ1-1 TRBV6-5 TRBD1 CASRPGQSTEAFF TGTGCCAGCAGACCGGGACAGAGCACTGAAGCTTTCTTT
NA TRBJ1-2 TRBV6-5 NA CASSPGNYGYTF TGTGCCAGCAGCCCGGGTAACTATGGCTACACCTTC
NA TRBJ2-7 TRBV2 TRBD1 CASSSDRGSEQYF TGTGCCAGCAGCTCGGACAGGGGAAGCGAGCAGTACTTC
NA TRBJ1-3 TRBV28 NA CASSSTSGNTIYF TGTGCCAGCAGTAGCACCTCTGGAAACACCATATATTTT
NA TRBJ1-5 TRBV6-1 TRBD1 CASTLGQDSNQPQHF TGTGCCAGCACCCTAGGACAGGACAGCAATCAGCCCCAGCATTTT
few TRBJ1-2 TRBV7-2 NA CASSLNAPGVSGGYTF TGTGCCAGCAGCTTAAACGCGCCAGGGGTCAGCGGCGGCTACACCTTC
NA TRBJ2-2 TRBV6-5 TRBD2 CATSGGIGNTGELFF TGTGCCACCTCGGGGGGGATAGGGAACACCGGGGAGCTGTTTTTT
NA TRBJ1-5 TRBV19 TRBD1 CASSIDGTAFSNQPQHF TGTGCCAGTAGTATAGACGGGACAGCTTTTAGCAATCAGCCCCAGCATTTT
NA TRBJ1-1 TRBV27 TRBD1 CASRLGTVHTEAFF TGTGCCAGCAGACTTGGGACAGTGCACACTGAAGCTTTCTTT
NA TRBJ1-5 TRBV24-1 TRBD1 CATTADRGRNQPQHF TGTGCCACCACCGCTGACAGGGGACGAAATCAGCCCCAGCATTTT
NA TRBJ2-1 TRBV2 NA CASMLPETYNEQFF TGTGCCAGCATGCTCCCAGAAACCTACAATGAGCAGTTCTTC
NA TRBJ2-3 TRBV5-1 TRBD1 CASSLRDRGRADTQYF TGCGCCAGCAGCTTGCGAGACAGGGGGCGCGCAGATACGCAGTATTTT
NA TRBJ1-6 TRBV30 NA CAWMGAGERSPLHF TGTGCCTGGATGGGGGCAGGCGAGCGATCACCCCTCCACTTT
NA TRBJ1-6 TRBV6-5 TRBD1 CATHSDRGSGAPLHF TGTGCCACCCATTCGGACAGGGGGTCGGGCGCGCCCCTCCACTTT
NA TRBJ2-1 TRBV15 TRBD2 CATSREPGGSDEQFF TGTGCCACCAGCAGAGAGCCGGGAGGCAGTGATGAGCAGTTCTTC
NA TRBJ2-5 TRBV7-8 NA CASSLLRDSLLYQETQYF TGTGCCAGCAGCCTCCTGAGGGATAGTCTCCTGTACCAAGAGACCCAGTACTTC
NA TRBJ2-1 TRBV7-2 TRBD1 CASSRPGDRSTREQFF TGTGCCAGCAGCCGTCCGGGGGACAGGAGCACCCGTGAGCAGTTCTTC
once TRBJ2-1 TRBV5-1 TRBD2 CASSPGTSEYNEQFF TGCGCCAGCAGCCCCGGGACTAGCGAATACAATGAGCAGTTCTTC
NA TRBJ2-5 TRBV7-3 TRBD2 CASSEGTSGTETQYF TGTGCCAGCAGCGAGGGGACTAGCGGAACAGAGACCCAGTACTTC
NA TRBJ2-3 TRBV28 TRBD1 CASRGQGAQRTQYF TGTGCCAGCAGGGGACAGGGTGCGCAGCGTACGCAGTATTTT
NA TRBJ1-1 TRBV29-1 NA CSVEPQGNTEAFF TGCAGCGTTGAACCCCAGGGAAACACTGAAGCTTTCTTT
NA TRBJ2-7 TRBV7-2 TRBD2 CASSPFLAGGPTYEQYF TGTGCCAGCAGCCCATTCCTGGCGGGGGGCCCGACCTACGAGCAGTACTTC
NA TRBJ1-6 TRBV27 NA CGAKYDNSPLHF TGTGGGGCCAAATACGATAATTCACCCCTCCACTTT
NA TRBJ2-1 TRBV11-2 NA CASTRRMGGPGEQFF TGTGCCAGCACCCGGCGGATGGGGGGGCCAGGTGAGCAGTTCTTC
few TRBJ1-2 TRBV3-1/TRBV3-2 NA CASSSRTDYGYTF TGTGCCAGCAGCTCCCGGACAGACTATGGCTACACCTTC
NA TRBJ1-6 TRBV6-5 NA CASSRGNSPLHF TGTGCCAGCAGCAGGGGTAATTCACCCCTCCACTTT
NA TRBJ2-4 TRBV20-1 NA CSAERGNIQYF TGCAGTGCAGAGAGGGGGAACATTCAGTACTTC
few TRBJ1-1 TRBV6-1 TRBD1 CASSDQTGVTEAFF TGTGCCAGCAGTGACCAAACAGGGGTAACTGAAGCTTTCTTT
once TRBJ1-1 TRBV6-5 NA CASSYSRELNTEAFF TGTGCCAGCAGTTACTCCCGGGAACTGAACACTGAAGCTTTCTTT